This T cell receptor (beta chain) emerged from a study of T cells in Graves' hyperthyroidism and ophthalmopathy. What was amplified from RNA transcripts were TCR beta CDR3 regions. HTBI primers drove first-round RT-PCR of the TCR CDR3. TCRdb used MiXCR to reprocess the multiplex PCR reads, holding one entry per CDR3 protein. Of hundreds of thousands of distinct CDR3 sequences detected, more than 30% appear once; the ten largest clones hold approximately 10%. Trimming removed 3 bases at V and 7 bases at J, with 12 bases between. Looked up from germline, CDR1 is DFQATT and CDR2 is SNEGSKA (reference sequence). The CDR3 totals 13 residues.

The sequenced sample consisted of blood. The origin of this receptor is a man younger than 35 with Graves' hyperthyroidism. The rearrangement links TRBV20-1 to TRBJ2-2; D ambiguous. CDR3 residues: CSARNFRSGELFF. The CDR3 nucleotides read TGCAGTGCTAGGAACTTCAGGAGCGGGGAGCTGTTTTTT.